This TCR beta chain appears in the sequencing data of a study of post-analysis software for immune sequencing data. Study-wide results and limits: TRBV segments more frequent in patients than in controls numbered five and included TRBV5-6, TRBV5-1 and TRBV20-1. The study found significantly lower normalized Chao1 diversity in multiple sclerosis patients than in controls. Batch-matched samples strongly co-clustered by F measure.

This clonotype was seen a handful of times. Its antigen is unknown. The CDR3 contains 15 residues. CDR1 is SGHDT, CDR2 YYEEEE, per germline. Trimming cost V 0 bases and J 3 bases, with 12 bases left between them. The TCR beta cDNA libraries contained unique molecular identifiers. Roughly 490,000 cDNA molecules came from about 1 to 10 million T cells. TCRdb called the PCR reads again in MiXCR, with one record for every CDR3 protein. The sample lists about 680,000 distinct CDR3 sequences; approximately 60% were seen once. The chain has TRBV5-6 and TRBJ2-5, with D maybe TRBD1 (6 bases). The sample consisted of blood. The receptor was derived from a girl aged 2-10 years with multiple sclerosis. For the CDR3, the DNA is TGTGCCAGCAGCTTGGCTCGGACAGCTAAAGAGACCCAGTACTTC. Its translation is CASSLARTAKETQYF.